These T cell receptor beta chains were read from a single sample in a study of blood T cell repertoires in COVID-19. Profiled with immunoSEQ multiplex PCR; TCRdb holds only in-frame clones, not every one. The sample contains 200,000 to 250,000 clones, 80% of which appear only once. The sequenced sample was peripheral blood. Every receptor here comes from a human donor in a cohort sampled during active COVID-19. Each CDR3 is given without its conserved first and last residue.

J,V,CDR3
TRBJ1-1,TRBV10-3,AISAGTGLNTEAF
TRBJ1-1,TRBV7-9,ASRTTENTEAF
TRBJ2-7,TRBV23-1,ASSLKKTGGEQY
TRBJ2-2,TRBV5-1,ASSFVVTGGTGELF
TRBJ1-2,TRBV2,ASSEIQLANYGYT
TRBJ2-2,TRBV7-3,ASRSTGAGDGELF
TRBJ2-3,TRBV7-6,ASSLLSDTQY
TRBJ2-7,TRBV7-2,ASSLGGGGYEQY
TRBJ1-1,TRBV28,ASSYHRGMNTEAF
TRBJ2-5,TRBV7-2,ASSRGTGWSETQY
TRBJ2-7,TRBV30,AWSANYEQY